This T cell receptor (beta chain) was recorded in a study of blood T cell repertoires in COVID-19. Overall study: T cells, B-cell-depleted T cells, or PBMCs supplied cDNA or gDNA.

The CDR3 runs 14 residues. V lost 1 base and J lost 5, with 12 bases in between. In germline, CDR1 is LGHDT, CDR2 YNNKEL (reference sequence). Some clones are missing from TCRdb's copy, which holds only in-frame ones; the method was immunoSEQ multiplex PCR. The repertoire holds roughly 160,000 clones, with roughly 87% as singletons. The sample consisted of peripheral blood. The rearrangement links TRBV3-1 (or the pseudogene TRBV3-2) to TRBJ2-7; no clear D gene. This TCR derives from a woman in her sixties who had recovered from COVID-19. For the CDR3, the DNA is TGTGCCAGCAGCCAAGGGTATACCTACGACGAGCAGTACTTC. Translating it yields CASSQGYTYDEQYF.